This entry concerns a single T cell receptor beta chain. Its antigen is not known. Deletions cut 0 bases from V and 7 bases from J, with 13 bases between. Germline V lookup: CDR1 SGDLS, CDR2 YYNGEE. The CDR3 contains 14 residues. The sample originates from a study of cytomegalovirus exposure and HLA in healthy donors. PCR amplification relied on 60 Vbeta primers (plus 13 Jbeta primers). Some clones are missing from TCRdb's copy, which holds only in-frame ones; the method was immunoSEQ multiplex PCR. The sample comprises nearly 65,000 clones, roughly two thirds of which are singletons, and roughly 5.3% rests with the top ten. Study-wide results and caveats: The authors listed roughly 150 TCR beta chains as cytomegalovirus-associated.

The V call is TRBV9, the J call TRBJ1-2, with TRBD1 as a possible D gene (6 bases). Sequencing was performed on PBMCs. This clonotype was sampled from a man in his fifties or sixties in good health and CMV-seronegative. CDR3 in amino acids: CASSVVGGLSGYTF. The CDR3 nucleotides are TGTGCCAGCAGCGTAGTCGGGGGGCTGAGTGGCTACACCTTC. The complete variable domain, with remaining parts taken from reference TRBV9 and TRBJ1-2, reads DSGVTQTPKHLITATGQRVTLRCSPRSGDLSVYWYQQSLDQGLQFLIQYYNGEERAKGNILERFSAQQFPDLHSELNLSSLELGDSALYFCASSVVGGLSGYTFGSGTRLTVV.